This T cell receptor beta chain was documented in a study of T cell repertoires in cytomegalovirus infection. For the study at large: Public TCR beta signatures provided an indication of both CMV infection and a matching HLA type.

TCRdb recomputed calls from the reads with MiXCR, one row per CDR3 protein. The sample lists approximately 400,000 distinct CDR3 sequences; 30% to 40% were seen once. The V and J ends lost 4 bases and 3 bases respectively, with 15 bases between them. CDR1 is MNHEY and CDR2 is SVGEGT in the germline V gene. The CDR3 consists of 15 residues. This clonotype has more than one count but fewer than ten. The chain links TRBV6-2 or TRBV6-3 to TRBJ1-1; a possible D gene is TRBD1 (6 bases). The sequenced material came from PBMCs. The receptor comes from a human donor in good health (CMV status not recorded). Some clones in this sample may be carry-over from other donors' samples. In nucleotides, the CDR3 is TGTGCCAGCAGTTCTTACAGGGCGTCTCACACTGAAGCTTTCTTT. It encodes CASSSYRASHTEAFF.